The 16 T cell receptor beta chains reported below all come from one sample, sequenced in a study of chemoradiotherapy in HPV16-positive cancers. This table comes from immunoSEQ multiplex PCR, and its TCRdb copy is limited to in-frame clones, with some not included. This sample carries roughly 1,000 clones, 89% of them seen once, and the ten largest clones take 7.7%. The sample here was tumor tissue, taken from a patient who underwent chemoradiotherapy. The receptors derive from a human donor with HPV-associated anogenital cancer.

This rearrangement joins TRBV29-1 to TRBJ1-4, with TRBD1 identical over 7 bases. Germline V gene sequence: CDR1 SQVTM, CDR2 ANQGSEA. CDR3 length: 12 residues. Germline trimming cut 7 bases from V and 8 bases from J; bases unmatched to any gene: 7. DNA for the CDR3: TGCAGCGCCCTACAGGGGAGGGAAAAACTGTTTTTT. This sequence encodes CSALQGREKLFF.

The V and J genes are TRBV5-5 and TRBJ1-2; 7 nucleotides agree with TRBD1. CDR3 length: 17 amino acids. V shed 1 base, J shed 4 bases, and the junction held 13 bases outside the gene matches. In germline, CDR1 is SGHKS, CDR2 YYEKEE (reference sequence). The CDR3 reads CASSLMNLNRGGYGYTF. Here the CDR3 DNA reads TGTGCCAGCAGCTTGATGAATTTGAACAGGGGAGGCTATGGCTACACCTTC.

This clone was counted once. V is TRBV5-4 and J is TRBJ1-2; D is undetermined. Germline CDR1 reads SGHNT; CDR2 reads YYREEE (reference sequence). The CDR3 runs to 12 residues. With 1 base removed from V and 6 bases from J, the gap between germline ends came to 7 bases. The CDR3 nucleotides read TGTGCCAGCAGCTTGTGGCAGAATGGCTACACCTTC. Protein product: CASSLWQNGYTF.

J is TRBJ2-1 and V is TRBV9; 8 bases are shared with TRBD2. The length of the CDR3 is 19 residues. The V segment lost 2 bases and the J segment 2 bases; nucleotides outside the gene matches: 15. CDR1 SGDLS and CDR2 YYNGEE come from the germline V gene. The CDR3 nucleotides are TGTGCCAGCAGCGTCTTTGGTGGTAGCGGGACCACCACCTACAATGAGCAGTTCTTC. Translating it yields CASSVFGGSGTTTYNEQFF.

The rearrangement links TRBV7-9 to TRBJ1-1; unclear D gene. Germline assignment: CDR1 SEHNR and CDR2 FQNEAQ (reference sequence). Between the trimmed V and J ends, which lost 4 bases and 7 bases, there was a span of 16 bases. CDR3 length equals 14 residues. The CDR3 DNA reads TGTGCCAGCAGCTCGGAAAATTTTCTTGGTGAAGCTTTCTTT. The encoded protein is CASSSENFLGEAFF.

The chain's CDR3 is CASSLGMGNEQFF. The CDR3 coding sequence is TGTGCCAGCAGCTTGGGGATGGGCAATGAGCAGTTCTTC. This chain joins TRBV5-6 and TRBJ2-1, with D unresolved. Germline V CDR1 and CDR2: SGHDT, YYEEEE. V was shortened by 0 bases and J by 6 bases, with 7 bases between the two germline ends. The CDR3 is 13 amino acids.

This clone appeared a few times. This sequence joins TRBV5-4 and TRBJ2-2; perhaps TRBD1 as D (6 bases). The CDR3 is made up of 13 amino acids. Per germline, CDR1 SGHNT and CDR2 YYREEE (reference sequence). Trimming removed 1 base from V and 6 bases from J, with 7 bases in between. The CDR3 DNA follows: TGTGCCAGCAGCTTGTGGGGGCCCGGGGAGCTGTTTTTT. This encodes CASSLWGPGELFF.

V and J are TRBV4-1 and TRBJ2-1; either TRBD1 or TRBD2 may fit D (5 bases each). V was pared by 5 bases and J by 12 bases, with 23 bases between. From germline, CDR1 is MGHRA and CDR2 YSYEKL. The CDR3 is 15 amino acids. CDR3 DNA: TGCGCCAGCAGCGAAGGGGCCCTACTAGAAACCGGGCAGTTCTTC. It specifies CASSEGALLETGQFF.

The J gene is TRBJ2-2, the V gene TRBV5-1, with D possibly TRBD1 on 5 matching bases. V dropped 4 bases and J dropped 5 bases, with 18 bases sitting between them. The CDR3 is 16 residues long. The germline CDR1 and CDR2 sequences are SGHRS and YFSETQ. CDR3 residues: CASSTQPGLQTGELFF. CDR3 DNA sequence: TGCGCCAGCAGCACTCAACCAGGGTTACAAACCGGGGAGCTGTTTTTT.

The chain links TRBV7-3 to TRBJ1-6; TRBD1 might be the D (6 bases). Germline values: CDR1 SGHTA, CDR2 FQGTGA. V dropped 5 bases and J dropped 16 bases, with 12 bases sitting between them. This CDR3 is 11 amino acids long. The CDR3 is CASSNGGTLHF. CDR3 DNA sequence: TGTGCCAGCAGCAACGGGGGGACACTCCACTTT.

This clone was found once. The gene calls are TRBV19 and TRBJ2-7; 8 bases are shared with TRBD2. The V gene's germline CDR1 is LNHDA and CDR2 SQIVND (reference sequence). CDR3 length: 14 residues. V lost 6 bases and J lost 7; bases outside the gene matches: 11. This CDR3 is CASSPSGRVKEQYV. The CDR3 DNA is TGTGCCAGTAGCCCGAGCGGGAGAGTTAAAGAGCAGTACGTC.

The chain employs TRBV25-1 and TRBJ2-5, with a tentative D call TRBD1 (5 bases). The CDR3 runs to 17 residues. Germline V gene data show CDR1 as MGHDK and CDR2 as SYGVNS. The germline V and J ends were trimmed by 3 bases and 2 bases, with 19 bases remaining between them. For the CDR3, the DNA is TGTGCCAGCAGTGAGCAGCAGGGTATTCAGTCGCAAGAGACCCAGTACTTC. Protein sequence: CASSEQQGIQSQETQYF.

The chain links TRBV19 to TRBJ2-7; 9 nucleotides match TRBD2. J lost 5 bases, V lost 2 bases, and 4 bases had no gene match. Germline assignment: CDR1 LNHDA and CDR2 SQIVND (reference sequence). The CDR3 extends over 14 amino acids. The CDR3 is CASSILAGQDEQYF. The CDR3 DNA is TGTGCCAGTAGTATACTAGCGGGGCAGGACGAGCAGTACTTC.

This chain links TRBV4-1 with TRBJ2-2; D uncertain. V gave up 1 base and J gave up 4 bases, with 13 bases separating them. The CDR3 is 16 residues long. Germline V CDR1 and CDR2: MGHRA, YSYEKL. CDR3 DNA: TGCGCCAGCAGCCAAGGGATTCTAGTGCCCACCGGGGAGCTGTTTTTT. It codes for CASSQGILVPTGELFF.

The chain combines TRBV7-3 with TRBJ1-1; D unresolved. The CDR3 totals 14 residues. The V end lost 2 bases, the J end lost 1 base, and 8 bases lay between the germline ends. Germline values: CDR1 SGHTA, CDR2 FQGTGA. The CDR3 DNA is TGTGCCAGCAGCTTATTAGGAGGGAACACTGAAGCTTTCTTT. Its protein product is CASSLLGGNTEAFF.

The rearrangement joins TRBV18 to TRBJ2-1; D not certain. Germline CDR1 KGHSH, CDR2 LQKENI. V was pared by 4 bases and J by 0 bases, with 4 bases between. The CDR3 has 13 amino acids. CDR3 nucleotides: TGTGCCAGCTCACTAAACTCCTACAATGAGCAGTTCTTC. Its protein is CASSLNSYNEQFF.